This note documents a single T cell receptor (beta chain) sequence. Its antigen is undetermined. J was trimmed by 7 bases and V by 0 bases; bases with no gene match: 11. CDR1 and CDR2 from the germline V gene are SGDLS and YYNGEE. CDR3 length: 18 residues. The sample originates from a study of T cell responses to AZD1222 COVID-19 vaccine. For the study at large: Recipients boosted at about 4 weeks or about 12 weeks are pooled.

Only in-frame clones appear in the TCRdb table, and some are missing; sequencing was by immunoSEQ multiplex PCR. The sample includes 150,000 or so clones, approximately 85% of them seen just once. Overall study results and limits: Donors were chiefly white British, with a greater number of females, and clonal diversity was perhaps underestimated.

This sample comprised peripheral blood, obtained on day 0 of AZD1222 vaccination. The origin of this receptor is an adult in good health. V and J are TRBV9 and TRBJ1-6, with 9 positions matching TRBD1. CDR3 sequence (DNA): TGTGCCAGCAGCGTAGAGGGACAGGGCCCTACAGGGAATTCACCCCTCCACTTT. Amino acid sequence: CASSVEGQGPTGNSPLHF. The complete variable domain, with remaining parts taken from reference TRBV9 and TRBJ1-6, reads DSGVTQTPKHLITATGQRVTLRCSPRSGDLSVYWYQQSLDQGLQFLIQYYNGEERAKGNILERFSAQQFPDLHSELNLSSLELGDSALYFCASSVEGQGPTGNSPLHFGNGTRLTVT.